This T cell receptor beta chain derives from a study of vaccination and CD4 T cells after COVID-19. The Oncomine TCR Beta short-read assay was what sequenced the DNA obtained from cultured CD4+ T cells. TCRdb independently ran MiXCR on the PCR reads; one entry per CDR3 protein. Among about 20,000 distinct CDR3 sequences, 60% were seen once, and the ten largest hold around 8.9%. Treatment denoted: approximately nine-day PBMC culture with coronavirus spike peptide pools or control peptides (ViraFEST assay). Per-well cultures of millions of PBMCs received around 9.9 IU/ml IL-2 and approximately 10 ug/ml peptide pools. Germline CDR1 and CDR2: MNHNS and SASEGT. The ends were cut back, 3 bases at V and 0 bases at J, with 12 bases in the middle. The CDR3 has 16 residues. This clonotype was seen just once. Its specificity is unknown.

The chain couples TRBV6-1 to TRBJ1-3, with D possibly being TRBD1 (6 bases). The sequencing used CD4+ T cells from blood, cultured in vitro, collected after SARS-CoV-2 vaccination. The source is a human donor who had recovered from COVID-19. Written as DNA, the CDR3 is TGTGCCAGCAGTGATGGGGGGGCCTACTCTGGAAACACCATATATTTT. Protein: CASSDGGAYSGNTIYF.